Below, 14 T cell receptor beta chains from the same sample are listed, as sequenced in a study of T-cell reconstitution after alpha-beta-depleted transplantation in children. Unique molecular identifiers were built into the TCRbeta library. TCRdb ran MiXCR on the PCR reads and lists one entry per CDR3 protein. Of about 300,000 distinct CDR3 sequences in the sample, about 9.4% are singletons; the top ten hold about 8%. The sequencing here drew on PBMCs, taken before TCRalphabeta/CD19-depleted stem cell transplant. The source is a boy in the first two years of life with acute myeloid leukemia, due to receive a stem cell transplant.

The table lists this clonotype with many counts. The V call is TRBV7-9, the J call TRBJ2-1; perhaps TRBD1 as D (6 bases). V was clipped by 1 base and J by 5 bases, with 12 bases between them. Germline V gene sequence: CDR1 SEHNR, CDR2 FQNEAQ (reference sequence). The CDR3 runs 15 residues. The CDR3 bases are TGTGCCAGCAGCTTAGTGGCAGGGGTACACAATGAGCAGTTCTTC. This codes for CASSLVAGVHNEQFF.

This chain joins TRBV4-2 and TRBJ1-2; possibly TRBD1 for D (5 bases). CDR1 is LGHNA and CDR2 is YNFKEQ in the germline V gene. V was clipped by 0 bases and J by 4 bases, with 15 bases between them. This CDR3 contains 16 residues. CDR3 coding DNA: TGTGCCAGCAGCCAAGAGGGAGACAGAGCTTCCTATGGCTACACCTTC. Protein product: CASSQEGDRASYGYTF.

There are a few counts of this clonotype. The rearrangement links TRBV7-3 to TRBJ2-6; the match to TRBD1 covers 10 bases. After removal of 5 bases from V and 0 bases from J, the junction contained 7 bases not matched to a gene. This CDR3 has 18 residues. Germline CDR1 and CDR2: SGHTA and FQGTGA. CDR3 in amino acids: CASSPQTGGGSGANVLTF. DNA for the CDR3: TGTGCCAGCAGCCCCCAGACAGGGGGCGGCTCTGGGGCCAACGTCCTGACTTTC.

This clonotype came up a few times. The rearrangement uses TRBV7-2 and TRBJ2-7; no firm D call. Trimming left V 5 bases short and J 2 bases short, with 16 bases between. The CDR3 has 15 amino acids. CDR1 and CDR2 (germline): SGHTA, FQGNSA. Here the CDR3 DNA reads TGTGCCAGCAGCCTCCGGGCAGCGCTTACCTACGAGCAGTACTTC. This codes for CASSLRAALTYEQYF.

CDR3 sequence (DNA): TGTGCCAGCAGCCAGCGGGAGGGAGGGCAGTACTTC. It yields the protein CASSQREGGQYF. The V call is TRBV7-6, the J call TRBJ2-7; the match to TRBD2 covers 10 bases. Germline V gene sequence: CDR1 SGHVS, CDR2 FNYEAQ. This CDR3 region has 12 residues. Germline trimming cut 5 bases from V and 9 bases from J; bases unmatched to any gene: 4.

Concerning this clonotype itself: A much bigger clone sits one base away, suggesting this may be a read error. V usage is TRBV29-1 and J usage is TRBJ2-7; weak D call: TRBD1 (6 bases). Germline V gene sequence: CDR1 SQVTM, CDR2 ANQGSEA. The CDR3 has 14 residues. The CDR3 sequence is CSVETGSSFSEPYF. CDR3 in DNA: TGCAGCGTTGAAACAGGGTCATCTTTCTCCGAGCCGTACTTC.

This chain joins TRBV11-2 and TRBJ2-5, with TRBD2 matching 8 bases. Per the germline V gene, CDR1 is SGHAT and CDR2 is FQNNGV. CDR3 size: 15 residues. Losses at the gene ends were 5 bases for V and 6 bases for J; bases not matched to a gene: 11. This CDR3 reads CASSPSGLALQTQYF. CDR3 DNA: TGTGCCAGCAGCCCCTCTGGACTAGCCTTGCAGACCCAGTACTTC.

Note on this clonotype: A much more abundant neighbour one base away suggests this may be a read error. The chain has TRBV7-3 and TRBJ2-1; D gene unclear. Germline CDR1 SGHTA, CDR2 FQGTGA. This CDR3 spans 13 amino acids. The CDR3, as DNA: TGTGCCAGCAGCTCCAACTCCTACAATGAGCAGTCCTTC. Amino acids: CASSSNSYNEQSF.

This clonotype was counted only a few times. The rearrangement uses TRBV18 and TRBJ2-2; D gene ambiguous. Germline lookup yields CDR1 KGHSH and CDR2 LQKENI. V dropped 0 bases and J dropped 7 bases, with 12 bases sitting between them. The CDR3 loop spans 15 amino acids. DNA for the CDR3: TGTGCCAGCTCACCACCGACGAGACCCCTCGGGGAGCTGTTTTTT. Amino acids: CASSPPTRPLGELFF.

This clonotype has ten or more counts. J is TRBJ1-1 and V is TRBV28; 9 bases are shared with TRBD1. The V gene end was trimmed by 4 bases and the J gene end by 3 bases; junction bases not matched to a gene: 27. The CDR3 covers 22 residues. CDR1 and CDR2 from the germline V gene are MDHEN and SYDVKM. In DNA, the CDR3 is TGTGCCAGCAGTTATCTATGGTTGAACAGGGGGCTTCGACCGAGGTTTGACACTGAAGCTTTCTTT. Translating gives CASSYLWLNRGLRPRFDTEAFF.

Of note for this clonotype: A clone one base away is much larger, so this may be a read error. This CDR3 reads CARSPDRGVEIYYEQYF. As DNA, the CDR3 is TGTGCCAGGAGCCCGGACAGGGGGGTAGAGATTTACTACGAGCAGTACTTC. V usage is TRBV4-2 and J usage is TRBJ2-7, with 10 bases that match TRBD1. This CDR3 is 17 amino acids long. From germline, CDR1 is LGHNA and CDR2 YNFKEQ.

This clonotype was counted only a few times. The chain has TRBV20-1 and TRBJ2-3; 9 nucleotides match TRBD2. Germline CDR1 reads DFQATT; CDR2 reads SNEGSKA (reference sequence). With V trimmed by 0 bases and J by 5 bases, 6 bases remained unmatched. CDR3 size: 15 residues. The chain's CDR3 is CSARDLRLAVDTQYF. Written as DNA, the CDR3 is TGCAGTGCTAGAGATCTGAGACTAGCGGTAGATACGCAGTATTTT.

This clonotype was recorded a few times. The V call is TRBV10-3, the J call TRBJ2-7; 12 bases match TRBD2. The length of the CDR3 is 14 residues. In germline, CDR1 is ENHRY, CDR2 SYGVKD. V shed 6 bases and J 2 bases; nucleotides not matched to a gene: 2. DNA for the CDR3: TGTGCCATCAGAGCTAGCGGGGGGGCCTACGAGCAGTACTTC. This sequence encodes CAIRASGGAYEQYF.

This clonotype has just a few counts. The V call is TRBV6-1, the J call TRBJ2-7; 7 bases match TRBD1. Germline V gene lookup returns CDR1 MNHNS and CDR2 SASEGT. The junction had 12 bases not matched to a gene; V was cut back by 7 bases and J by 3 bases. The CDR3 runs 15 residues. The CDR3 DNA reads TGTGCCAGCACAACCTCCGGGACAGTTTTCTACGAGCAGTACTTC. This translates into CASTTSGTVFYEQYF.